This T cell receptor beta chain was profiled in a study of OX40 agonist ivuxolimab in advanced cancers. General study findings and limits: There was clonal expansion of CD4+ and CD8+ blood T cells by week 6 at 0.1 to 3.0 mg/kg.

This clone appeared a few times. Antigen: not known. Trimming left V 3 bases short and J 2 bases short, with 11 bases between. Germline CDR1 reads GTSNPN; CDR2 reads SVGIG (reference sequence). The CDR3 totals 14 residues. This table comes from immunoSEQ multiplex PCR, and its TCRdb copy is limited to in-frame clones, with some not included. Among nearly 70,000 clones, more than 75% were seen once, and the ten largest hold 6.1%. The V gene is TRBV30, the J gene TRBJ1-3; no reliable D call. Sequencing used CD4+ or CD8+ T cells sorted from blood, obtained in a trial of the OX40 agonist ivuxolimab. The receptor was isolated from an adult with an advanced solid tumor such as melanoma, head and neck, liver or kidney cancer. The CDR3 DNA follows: TGTGCCTGGAGCCCCGGGCAGACTGGAAACACCATATATTTT. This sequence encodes CAWSPGQTGNTIYF.